This is a list of T cell receptor beta chains from one sample in a study of blood T cell repertoires in COVID-19. Sequencing used immunoSEQ multiplex PCR; TCRdb keeps in-frame clones, though not all of them. The sample consists of around 250,000 clones, about 80% of them appearing once. Sequenced: PBMCs or T cells enriched from blood (not recorded which). The receptors here all came from a man in his forties who had recovered from COVID-19. The CDR3 runs from the conserved cysteine through the conserved F or W. A D gene is named only where the DNA matches it firmly. Clone size appears in some rows only: once, few, many, or a class for an expanded clone.

TRBD1 - TRBJ2-3 TRBV18 TGTGCCAGCTTACAGGGGGCCAACACAGATACGCAGTATTTT CASLQGANTDTQYF
- - TRBJ1-3 TRBV7-7 TGTGCCAGCAGCCCGGGTCTCCCCTCGGGAAACACCATATATTTT CASSPGLPSGNTIYF
TRBD2 - TRBJ2-3 TRBV7-9 TGTGCCAGCAGCTTGGGCGGGGGGTACACAGATACGCAGTATTTT CASSLGGGYTDTQYF
- - TRBJ2-5 TRBV2 TGTGCCAGCAGTGAAGCGGGGGGAAATTTGTACTTC CASSEAGGNLYF
TRBD2 - TRBJ2-3 TRBV30 TGTGCCTGGAGTGCGGCTAGCGGGAGAGAAGATACGCAGTATTTT CAWSAASGREDTQYF
- - TRBJ2-7 TRBV5-5 TGTGCCAGCAGCTCGGGGGACGAGCAGTACTTC CASSSGDEQYF
TRBD1 once TRBJ2-2 TRBV19 TGTGCCAGTAGTCTCCAGGGGGCCGTCGGGGAGCTGTTTTTT CASSLQGAVGELFF
TRBD2 - TRBJ2-5 TRBV11-1 TGTGCCAGCAGCTTTCTAGCGGGAGAAGAGACCCAGTACTTC CASSFLAGEETQYF
TRBD1 - TRBJ1-2 TRBV27 TGTGCCAGCAAACCCGGACAGGCTCATGGCTACACCTTC CASKPGQAHGYTF
- - TRBJ1-6 TRBV4-3 TGCGCCAGCAGCCAAGATTCAAGGGGCCCTAATTCACCCCTCCACTTT CASSQDSRGPNSPLHF
- - TRBJ1-4 TRBV5-3 TGTGCCAGAAGGTTTTTGGGGGGGACTAATGAAAAACTGTTTTTT CARRFLGGTNEKLFF
TRBD1 - TRBJ2-3 TRBV29-1 TGCAGCGTTCCTGGACAGGGAGCAGATACGCAGTATTTT CSVPGQGADTQYF
- - TRBJ1-2 TRBV18 TGTGCCAGCTCACTATTAGGGGGGGACGGCTACACCTTC CASSLLGGDGYTF
- - TRBJ2-3 TRBV2 TGTGCCAGCAGTCTCAGGGGTGGCTCAGATACGCAGTATTTT CASSLRGGSDTQYF
- few TRBJ1-2 TRBV28 TGTGCCAGCAGTTTATATAGCAGCGGGACGGGCTACACCTTC CASSLYSSGTGYTF
- - TRBJ2-5 TRBV7-9 TGTGCCAGCAGCTTAGGGAGCACTCTCGGAGAGACCCAGTACTTC CASSLGSTLGETQYF
TRBD1 few TRBJ1-6 TRBV6-5 TGTGCCAGCAGACGGACAGGGTTCAATTCACCCCTCCACTTT CASRRTGFNSPLHF
TRBD2 - TRBJ2-3 TRBV25-1 TGTGCCACCATGACTAGCGGGAGTTATACGCAGTATTTT CATMTSGSYTQYF
- - TRBJ1-6 TRBV19 TGTGCCAGCAGATACGGGGTTAGCTCCTATAATTCACCCCTCCACTTT CASRYGVSSYNSPLHF
TRBD2 - TRBJ2-1 TRBV5-1 TGCGCCAGCAGTGTGACTAGCGGGAGTAATGAGCAGTTCTTC CASSVTSGSNEQFF
- - TRBJ1-1 TRBV5-1 TGCGCCACCCGGGAGGGGATAAACACTGAAGCTTTCTTT CATREGINTEAFF
TRBD1 - TRBJ2-2 TRBV2 TGTGCCAGCAGAGACAGGGGTGGCACCGGGGAGCTGTTTTTT CASRDRGGTGELFF
TRBD2 - TRBJ2-7 TRBV6-2/TRBV6-3 TGTGCCAGCAGACCTAGCGGGGGGTCCTACGAGCAGTACTTC CASRPSGGSYEQYF
- once TRBJ2-1 TRBV6-2/TRBV6-3 TGTGCCAGCAGTTACGGGGGCAAGGGACGGGACAATGAGCAGTTCTTC CASSYGGKGRDNEQFF
TRBD1 - TRBJ2-7 TRBV19 TGTGCCACTGCACGGAGGGGACAGGGCTTCTACGAGCAGTACTTC CATARRGQGFYEQYF
TRBD1 - TRBJ2-1 TRBV7-9 TGTGCCAGCAGCTCCACAGGGGGCAGCGGGCAGTTCTTC CASSSTGGSGQFF
TRBD2 - TRBJ2-7 TRBV11-2 TGTGCCAGCAGCTTAGATATCTCGGGAGGGACCTACGAGCAGTACTTC CASSLDISGGTYEQYF
- - TRBJ1-1 TRBV10-3 TGTGCCACGAGAGACACTGAAGCTTTCTTT CATRDTEAFF
- - TRBJ1-5 TRBV6-5 TGTGCCAGCAGCCGCCTTCGGGGTTCGGGTCAGCCCCAGCATTTT CASSRLRGSGQPQHF
TRBD1 - TRBJ2-7 TRBV13 TGTGCCAGCAGCTTAGTGGGACAGGGATTAGGGCACTACGAGCAGTACTTC CASSLVGQGLGHYEQYF
TRBD2 - TRBJ2-1 TRBV15 TGTGCCACCAGCAATGGGGAGGGTTATGAGCAGTTCTTC CATSNGEGYEQFF
- - TRBJ2-5 TRBV29-1 TGCAGCGCGAGACAGGGAGGAGAGACCCAGTACTTC CSARQGGETQYF
TRBD2 once TRBJ2-2 TRBV3-1/TRBV3-2 TGTGCCAGCAGCCCACATCGACTAGCGAGCGGCACCGGGGAGCTGTTTTTT CASSPHRLASGTGELFF
TRBD1 - TRBJ2-7 TRBV5-4 TGTGCCAGCAGCTACGACAGGGGGAGTTGGGACGAGCAGTACTTC CASSYDRGSWDEQYF
- - TRBJ2-2 TRBV2 TGTGCCAGCAGTGGTCGCAGTTTCCTAGATCCCGGGGAGCTGTTTTTT CASSGRSFLDPGELFF
- few TRBJ1-5 TRBV6-6 TGTGCCAGCAGTTATTCGGGGGAGGATCAGCCCCAGCATTTT CASSYSGEDQPQHF
TRBD1 - TRBJ1-4 TRBV7-9 TGTGCCAGCAGCTTAGCGGGGGACAGGGTGAAACTGTTTTTT CASSLAGDRVKLFF
TRBD2 - TRBJ2-7 TRBV11-3 TGTGCCAGCTCCCCCGAGCCGGGACTAGCGGAGTGGCGGCAGTACTTC CASSPEPGLAEWRQYF
- - TRBJ2-2 TRBV5-6 TGTGCCAGCAGCTTGCGGGGAATAGACGGGGAGCTGTTTTTT CASSLRGIDGELFF
TRBD1 few TRBJ2-7 TRBV30 TGTGCCTGGAGTGTACTGAGACAGGGGTACGAGCAGTACTTC CAWSVLRQGYEQYF